This T cell receptor (beta chain) came from a study of blood T cell repertoires in COVID-19. Turning to the study itself: The United States, Italy and Spain were the sources of the acute and convalescent COVID-19 samples.

Per the original data handling: Using reference gene primer amplification, nucleated cell counts were estimated. Generated by immunoSEQ multiplex PCR, the TCRdb table keeps only in-frame clones and is missing some. D and trimming were read from the DNA, whereas the V and J calls and clone size are those reported in that table. Here the sample spans 150,000 to 200,000 clones, about nine tenths being singletons. The CDR3 is 16 amino acids. V was trimmed by 4 bases and J by 0 bases, leaving 14 bases between them. Germline CDR1 SGDLS, CDR2 YYNGEE. The chain is built from TRBV9 and TRBJ1-3; D call uncertain. Sequenced: peripheral blood. This receptor was identified in a woman aged 55-69 years with COVID-19, enrolled during active disease. The DNA for the CDR3 is TGTGCCAGCAGCTCCCGACTGGCAACCTCTGGAAACACCATATATTTT. Its translation is CASSSRLATSGNTIYF.